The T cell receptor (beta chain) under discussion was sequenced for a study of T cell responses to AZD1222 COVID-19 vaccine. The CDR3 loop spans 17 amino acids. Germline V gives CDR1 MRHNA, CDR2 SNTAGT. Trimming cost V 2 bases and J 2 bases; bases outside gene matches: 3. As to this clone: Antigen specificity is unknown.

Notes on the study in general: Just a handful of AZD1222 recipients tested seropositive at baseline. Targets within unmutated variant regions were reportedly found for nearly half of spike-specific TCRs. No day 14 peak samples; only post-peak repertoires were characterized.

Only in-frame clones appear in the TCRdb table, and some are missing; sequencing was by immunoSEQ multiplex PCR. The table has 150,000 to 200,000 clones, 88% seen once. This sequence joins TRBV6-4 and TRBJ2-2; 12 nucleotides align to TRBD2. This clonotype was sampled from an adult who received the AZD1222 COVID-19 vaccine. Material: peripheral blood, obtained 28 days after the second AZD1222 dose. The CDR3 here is CASSDQTSGGNTGELFF. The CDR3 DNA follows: TGTGCCAGCAGTGACCAGACTAGCGGGGGAAACACCGGGGAGCTGTTTTTT.